The sequence of this TCR beta chain was determined in a study of Tregs in tolerant kidney transplant recipients. Notes on the study in general: No direct test of biological reproducibility was done here. The small number of patients limits these findings pending further validation. The most relevant donor-specific Treg TCRbeta repertoire apparently came from expansion with activated donor B cells.

Germline assignment: CDR1 GTSNPN and CDR2 SVGIG (reference sequence). V was clipped by 5 bases and J by 2 bases, with 11 bases between them. The CDR3 totals 13 residues. Unstimulated regulatory T cells (CD4+CD25+CD127-), CD4+CD25- non-regulatory cells, CD4 and CD8 cells were FACS-sorted from thawed PBMCs. Repertoires were generated with immunoSEQ multiplex PCR, while TCRdb's copy carries only in-frame clones and drops some. Of 15,000 to 17,000 clones in the sample, 90% to 95% are singletons; the top ten hold 13%. In regard to this clone: Its antigen is still unknown.

The V gene is TRBV30, the J gene TRBJ2-3; no definite D call. The sequence was obtained from a human donor in good health. Sequencing used CD8+ T cells from blood. CDR3 nucleotide sequence: TGTGCCTGGTCCCTCCTGAACACAGATACGCAGTATTTT. It specifies CAWSLLNTDTQYF.